This T cell receptor (beta chain) is from a study of beta chain features in type 1 diabetes. Study summary: Across the samples, some 99 million sorted cells were examined in total.

This clone was recorded a few times. Its target is not known. Study-wide points: Type 1 diabetes patients showed a moderate but significant shortening of TCRB CDR3s in all four CD4+ subsets.

The authors reverse transcribed all of the isolated RNA, so sequencing captured expressed TCRB transcripts. Here immunoSEQ multiplex PCR was the method, and the copy in TCRdb shows in-frame clones only, minus some. The sample has some 17,000 clones; roughly two thirds are singletons. The CDR3 sequence is 14 residues long. V was clipped by 3 bases and J by 4 bases; unmatched bases: 7. In germline, CDR1 is SGHNT, CDR2 YYREEE (reference sequence). Sequences were obtained from stem cell memory CD4+ T cells from blood. The chain is built from TRBV5-4 and TRBJ2-7; 7 bases are shared with TRBD1. The receptor comes from a man aged 25 to 40 with type 1 diabetes. CDR3 DNA: TGTGCCAGCAGCTCTCAGGACAGGAGGTACGAGCAGTACTTC. It is translated as CASSSQDRRYEQYF. The whole variable domain, remainder taken from reference TRBV5-4 and TRBJ2-7, is ETGVTQSPTHLIKTRGQQVTLRCSSQSGHNTVSWYQQALGQGPQFIFQYYREEENGRGNFPPRFSGLQFPNYSSELNVNALELDDSALYLCASSSQDRRYEQYFGPGTRLTVT.